This TCR beta chain was observed in a study of T cell responses to AZD1222 COVID-19 vaccine. The CDR3 is 16 residues long. The germline gives CDR1 SSHAT, CDR2 FNYEAQ (reference sequence). Assay used: immunoSEQ multiplex PCR; TCRdb lists only in-frame clones, some missing. Of around 150,000 clones listed, approximately 88% are singletons. A note on this clone: At one boundary the junction diverges from the germline segment, which might be a read error.

This material consisted of peripheral blood, taken on day 0 of MenACWY control vaccination. This receptor was identified in an adult in good health. The V call is TRBV7-7, the J call TRBJ2-1; 9 bases map to TRBD2. CDR3 loop: CASSLAVAGAEGEQFF. The DNA of the CDR3 is TGTGCTAGCAGCTTGGCTGTAGCGGGGGCAGAGGGGGAGCAGTTCTTC.